The 2 T cell receptor beta chains below all came from one sample that was sequenced in a study of regulatory T cells in long-lasting Graves disease. Time point reported: newly diagnosed GD, antithyroid drugs for less than 3 months. PBMCs were the source of the RNA used for TCR sequencing. TCR beta libraries were built with iRepertoire HTBI primers and Arm-PCR of CDR3 regions. TCRdb re-called the multiplex PCR reads through MiXCR, storing one row per CDR3 protein. The data show about 540,000 distinct CDR3 sequences, roughly 14% seen once. This sample also appeared in a second study, on T cells in Graves' hyperthyroidism and ophthalmopathy.

Here the sequenced sample was peripheral blood mononuclear cells (PBMCs), taken at new diagnosis, from a patient treated with antithyroid drugs. These receptor sequences come from a young man with Graves disease.

There are a few counts of this clonotype. This chain connects TRBV28 to TRBJ1-5; 8 positions agree with TRBD1. Germline V gives CDR1 MDHEN, CDR2 SYDVKM. The CDR3 is 15 amino acids. After removal of 7 bases from V and 2 bases from J, the junction contained 7 bases not matched to a gene. The chain's CDR3 is CASKVGQDRNQPQHF. The CDR3 bases are TGTGCCAGCAAAGTGGGACAGGACCGCAATCAGCCCCAGCATTTT.

This clonotype has at least ten counts. The V call is TRBV28, the J call TRBJ1-6; D is uncertain. Germline CDR1 is MDHEN and CDR2 is SYDVKM. V gave up 4 bases and J gave up 3 bases, with 7 bases separating them. CDR3 length: 14 residues. CDR3: CASSYRDYNSPLHF. The CDR3 coding sequence is TGTGCCAGCAGTTACCGGGACTATAATTCACCCCTCCACTTT. Based on the CDR3 plus reference TRBV28 and TRBJ1-6, the full variable domain is DVKVTQSSRYLVKRTGEKVFLECVQDMDHENMFWYRQDPGLGLRLIYFSYDVKMKEKGDIPEGYSVSREKKERFSLILESASTNQTSMYLCASSYRDYNSPLHFGNGTRLTVT.